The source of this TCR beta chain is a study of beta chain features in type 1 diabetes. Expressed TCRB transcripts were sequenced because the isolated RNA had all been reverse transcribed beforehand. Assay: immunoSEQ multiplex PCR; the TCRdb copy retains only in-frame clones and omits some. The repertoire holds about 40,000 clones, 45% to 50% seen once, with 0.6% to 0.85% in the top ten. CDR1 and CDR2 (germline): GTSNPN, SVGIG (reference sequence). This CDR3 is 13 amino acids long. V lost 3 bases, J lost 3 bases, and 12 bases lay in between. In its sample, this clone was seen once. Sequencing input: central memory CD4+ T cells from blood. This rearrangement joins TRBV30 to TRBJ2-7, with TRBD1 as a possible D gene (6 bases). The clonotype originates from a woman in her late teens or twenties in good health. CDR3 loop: CAWSEDRNYEQYF. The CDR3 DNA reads TGTGCCTGGAGCGAGGACAGAAACTACGAGCAGTACTTC.